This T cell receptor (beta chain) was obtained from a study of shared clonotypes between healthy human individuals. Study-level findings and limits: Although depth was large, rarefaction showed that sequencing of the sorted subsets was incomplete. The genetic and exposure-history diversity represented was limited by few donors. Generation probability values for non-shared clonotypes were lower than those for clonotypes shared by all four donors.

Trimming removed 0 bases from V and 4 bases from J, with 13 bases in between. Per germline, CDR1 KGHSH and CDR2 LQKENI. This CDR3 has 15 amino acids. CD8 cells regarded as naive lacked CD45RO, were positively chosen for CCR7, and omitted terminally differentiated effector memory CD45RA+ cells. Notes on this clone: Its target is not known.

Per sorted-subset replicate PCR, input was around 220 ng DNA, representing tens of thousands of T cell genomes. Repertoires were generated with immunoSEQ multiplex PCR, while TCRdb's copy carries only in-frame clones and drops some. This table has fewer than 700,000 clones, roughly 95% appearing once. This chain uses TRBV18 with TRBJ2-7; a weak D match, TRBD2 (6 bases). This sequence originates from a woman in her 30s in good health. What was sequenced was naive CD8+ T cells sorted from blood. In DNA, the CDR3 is TGTGCCAGCTCACCACCGAGGCGGGGAGAGTACGAGCAGTACTTC. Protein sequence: CASSPPRRGEYEQYF.